This TCR beta chain was sequenced for a study of OX40 agonist ivuxolimab in advanced cancers. About the study: Three patients had partial responses: one hepatocellular carcinoma, two cutaneous melanoma.

By frequency in the sample, this clone is medium-sized. V lost 3 bases, J lost 4 bases, and 7 bases stayed unmatched. The CDR3 loop spans 16 amino acids. Germline V gene sequence: CDR1 LGHNA, CDR2 YNFKEQ. The investigators sampled blood at baseline, at cycle 4 day 1, and at cycle 7 day 1. The repertoire was sequenced with immunoSEQ multiplex PCR; TCRdb's copy has only in-frame clones and lacks some. The sample carries 34,000 or so clones, around 90% recorded once. The specimen comprised CD4+ or CD8+ T cells sorted from blood, sampled in a trial of the OX40 agonist ivuxolimab. This clonotype was sampled from an adult with an advanced solid tumor such as melanoma, head and neck, liver or kidney cancer. The chain uses TRBV4-2 and TRBJ2-5, with TRBD2 identical over 11 bases. The CDR3 spells CASSHTSGGGSETQYF. The CDR3, as DNA: TGTGCCAGCAGCCACACTAGCGGGGGAGGGTCAGAGACCCAGTACTTC.